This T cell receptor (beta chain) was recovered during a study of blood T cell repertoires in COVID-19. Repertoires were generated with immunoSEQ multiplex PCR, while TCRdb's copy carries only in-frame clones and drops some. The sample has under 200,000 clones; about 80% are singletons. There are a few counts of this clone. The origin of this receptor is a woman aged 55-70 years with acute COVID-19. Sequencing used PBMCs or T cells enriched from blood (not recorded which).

The CDR3 protein is CASSLVVQESGRAYNEQFF. CDR3 sequence (DNA): TGTGCCAGCAGCTTAGTGGTACAGGAGAGCGGGAGGGCCTACAATGAGCAGTTCTTC. The genes are TRBV11-2 and TRBJ2-1; 10 nucleotides agree with TRBD2. The germline CDR1 and CDR2 sequences are SGHAT and FQNNGV. Trimming cost V 1 base and J 2 bases; bases outside gene matches: 11. The CDR3 runs 19 residues.